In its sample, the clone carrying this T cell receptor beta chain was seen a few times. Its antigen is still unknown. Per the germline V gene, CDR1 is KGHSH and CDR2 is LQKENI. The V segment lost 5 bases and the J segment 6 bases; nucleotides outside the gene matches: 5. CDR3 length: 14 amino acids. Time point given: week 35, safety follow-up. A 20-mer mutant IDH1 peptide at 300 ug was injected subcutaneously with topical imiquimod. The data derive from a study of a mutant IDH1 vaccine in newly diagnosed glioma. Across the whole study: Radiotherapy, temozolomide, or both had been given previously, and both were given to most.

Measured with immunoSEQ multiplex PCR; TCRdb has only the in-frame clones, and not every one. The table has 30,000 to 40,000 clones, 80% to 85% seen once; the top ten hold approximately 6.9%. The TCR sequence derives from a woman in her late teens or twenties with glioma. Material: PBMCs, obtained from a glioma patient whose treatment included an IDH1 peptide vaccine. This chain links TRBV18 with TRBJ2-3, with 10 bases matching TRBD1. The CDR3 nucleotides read TGTGCCAGCTCATCAGGGACAGGGGTCGATACGCAGTATTTT. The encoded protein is CASSSGTGVDTQYF.